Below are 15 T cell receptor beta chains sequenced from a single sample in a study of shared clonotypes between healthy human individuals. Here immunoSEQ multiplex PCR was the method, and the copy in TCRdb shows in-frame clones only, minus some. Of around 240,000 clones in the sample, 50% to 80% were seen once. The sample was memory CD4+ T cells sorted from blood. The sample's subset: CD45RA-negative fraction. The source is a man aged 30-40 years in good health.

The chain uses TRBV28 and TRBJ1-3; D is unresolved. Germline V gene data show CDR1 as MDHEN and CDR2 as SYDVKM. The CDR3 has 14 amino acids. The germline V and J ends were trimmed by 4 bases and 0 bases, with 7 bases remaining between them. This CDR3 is CASSSAGSGNTIYF. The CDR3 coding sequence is TGTGCCAGCAGTTCGGCGGGCTCTGGAAACACCATATATTTT.

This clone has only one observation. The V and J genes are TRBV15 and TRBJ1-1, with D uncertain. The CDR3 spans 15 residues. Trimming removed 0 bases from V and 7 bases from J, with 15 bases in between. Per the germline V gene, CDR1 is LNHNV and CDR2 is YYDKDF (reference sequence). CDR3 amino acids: CATSRDPVDGVEAFF. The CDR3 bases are TGTGCCACCAGCAGAGATCCGGTAGATGGGGTTGAAGCTTTCTTT.

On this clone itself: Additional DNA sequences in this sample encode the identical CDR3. CDR3 loop: CASSVGQGAYEQYF. The CDR3, as DNA: TGTGCCAGCAGCGTAGGCCAGGGGGCCTACGAGCAGTACTTC. V is TRBV9 and J is TRBJ2-7, with 7 bases lining up with TRBD1. The CDR3 spans 14 residues. Trimming at V came to 0 bases and at J to 2 bases, leaving 2 bases not matched to a gene. The germline CDR1 and CDR2 sequences are SGDLS and YYNGEE.

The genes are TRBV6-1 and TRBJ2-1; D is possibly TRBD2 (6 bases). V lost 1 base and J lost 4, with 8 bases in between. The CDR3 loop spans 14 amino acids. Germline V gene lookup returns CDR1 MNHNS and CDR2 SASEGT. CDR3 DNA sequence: TGTGCCAGCAGTGAAGGTGGGGGGTACAATGAGCAGTTCTTC. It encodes CASSEGGGYNEQFF.

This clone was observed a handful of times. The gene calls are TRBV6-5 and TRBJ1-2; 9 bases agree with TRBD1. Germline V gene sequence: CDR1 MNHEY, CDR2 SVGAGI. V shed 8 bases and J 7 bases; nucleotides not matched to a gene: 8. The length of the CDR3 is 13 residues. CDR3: CASGGQGWGGYTF. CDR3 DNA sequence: TGTGCCAGCGGGGGACAGGGATGGGGTGGCTACACCTTC.

The CDR3 here is CASRSRGGAYNEQFF. CDR3 bases: TGTGCCAGCAGGTCCCGTGGGGGGGCCTACAATGAGCAGTTCTTC. The chain links TRBV5-4 to TRBJ2-1; 7 bases map to TRBD2. The CDR3 has 15 amino acids. Germline values: CDR1 SGHNT, CDR2 YYREEE (reference sequence). Trimming removed 5 bases from V and 2 bases from J; junction bases left unmatched: 7.

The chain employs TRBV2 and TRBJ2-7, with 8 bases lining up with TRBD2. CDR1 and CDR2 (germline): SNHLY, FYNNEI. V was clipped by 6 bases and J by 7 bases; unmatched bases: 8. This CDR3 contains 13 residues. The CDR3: CASRDSGAGEQYF. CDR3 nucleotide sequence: TGTGCCAGCAGGGATAGCGGGGCGGGGGAGCAGTACTTC.

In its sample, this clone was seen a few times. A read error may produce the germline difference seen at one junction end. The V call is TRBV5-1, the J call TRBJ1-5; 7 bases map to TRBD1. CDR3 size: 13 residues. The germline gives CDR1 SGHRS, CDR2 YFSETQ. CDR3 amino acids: CASSLTGDHPQHF. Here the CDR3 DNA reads TGCGCCAGCAGCTTGACAGGGGATCATCCCCAGCATTTT.

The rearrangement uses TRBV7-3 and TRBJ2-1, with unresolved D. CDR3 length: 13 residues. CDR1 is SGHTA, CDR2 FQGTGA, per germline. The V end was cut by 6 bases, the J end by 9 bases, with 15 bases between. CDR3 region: CASSPTAFGEQFF. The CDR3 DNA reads TGTGCCAGCAGTCCGACCGCTTTCGGTGAGCAGTTCTTC.

Written as DNA, the CDR3 is TGTGCCGGGTCAGGGACGGACGGAAACACCATATATTTT. Protein product: CAGSGTDGNTIYF. This chain connects TRBV25-1 to TRBJ1-3; D is perhaps TRBD1 (5 bases). Germline V gene data show CDR1 as MGHDK and CDR2 as SYGVNS. V was clipped by 11 bases and J by 4 bases, with 15 bases between them. The CDR3 length is 13 residues.

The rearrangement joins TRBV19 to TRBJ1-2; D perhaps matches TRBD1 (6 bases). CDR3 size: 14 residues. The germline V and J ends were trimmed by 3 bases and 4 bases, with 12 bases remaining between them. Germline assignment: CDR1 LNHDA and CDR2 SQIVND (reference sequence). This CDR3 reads CASSIPGTSYGYTF. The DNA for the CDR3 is TGTGCCAGTAGTATCCCCGGGACAAGCTATGGCTACACCTTC.

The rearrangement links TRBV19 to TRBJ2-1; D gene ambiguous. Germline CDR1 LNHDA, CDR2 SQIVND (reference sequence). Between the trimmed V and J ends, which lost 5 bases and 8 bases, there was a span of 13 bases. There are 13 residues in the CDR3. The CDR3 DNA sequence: TGTGCCAGTAGTTCCCGACCTTTCGATGAGCAGTTCTTC. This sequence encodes CASSSRPFDEQFF.

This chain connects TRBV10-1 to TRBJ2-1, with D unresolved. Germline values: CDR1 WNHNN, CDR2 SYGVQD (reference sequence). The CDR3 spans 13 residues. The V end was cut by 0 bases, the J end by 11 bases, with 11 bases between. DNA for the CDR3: TGCGCCAGCAGTGAGTCGATGGGCAGGAAGCAGTTCTTC. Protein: CASSESMGRKQFF.

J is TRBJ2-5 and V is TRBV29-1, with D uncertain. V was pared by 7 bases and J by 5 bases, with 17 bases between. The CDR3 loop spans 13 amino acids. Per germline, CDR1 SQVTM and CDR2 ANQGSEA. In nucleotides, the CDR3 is TGCAGCGCCGTTAGGACCGCAAGGGAGACCCAGTACTTC. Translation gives CSAVRTARETQYF.

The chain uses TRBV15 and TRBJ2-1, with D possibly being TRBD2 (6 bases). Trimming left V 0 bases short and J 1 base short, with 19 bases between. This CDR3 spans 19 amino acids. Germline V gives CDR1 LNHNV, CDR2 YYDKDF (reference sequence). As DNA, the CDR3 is TGTGCCACCAGCAGAGATTCCGACCGGGGAGCGGGTTCCTACAATGAGCAGTTCTTC. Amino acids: CATSRDSDRGAGSYNEQFF.